This TCR beta chain was profiled in a study of cytomegalovirus exposure and HLA in healthy donors. Study outcomes and limitations: Most TCRs appeared rarely, but some public TCRs recurred in many donors.

In germline, CDR1 is MNHNS, CDR2 SASEGT. J was trimmed by 4 bases and V by 7 bases; bases with no gene match: 5. This CDR3 has 13 residues. A remark on this clone: What it binds is unknown.

Only in-frame clones appear in the TCRdb table, and some are missing; sequencing was by immunoSEQ multiplex PCR. This sample carries tens of thousands of clones, 97% of them seen once, and the ten largest clones take around 1.6%. The rearrangement uses TRBV6-1 and TRBJ1-2; TRBD1 matches 8 bases. This TCR derives from a woman aged 18-35 years in good health and CMV-seropositive. Sequenced: PBMCs. The CDR3, as DNA: TGTGCCAGCAACCCGGGACAGGTCTATGGCTACACCTTC. It encodes CASNPGQVYGYTF.